This is a list of T cell receptor beta chains from one sample in a study of CD8 T cells in Susac syndrome. In TCRdb, the immunoSEQ multiplex PCR reads were re-called with MiXCR into one record per CDR3 protein. The data hold 75,000 or so distinct CDR3 sequences, with 94% observed a single time. The material sequenced was CD8+ T cells from PBMCs. Receptor source: a human donor with Susac syndrome. The CDR3 runs from the conserved cysteine through the conserved F or W. A D gene is named only where the DNA matches it firmly. The size entry is marked missing in some rows and otherwise reads once, few, many or a size class.

>few|NA|TRBV11-1|TRBJ1-2
TGTGCCAGCAGGCTCCAGGAAGACTATGGCTACACCTTC
CASRLQEDYGYTF
>NA|NA|TRBV21-1|TRBJ1-5
TGTGCCAGCAGCAAACCTAGGGGACAGCCCCAGCATTTT
CASSKPRGQPQHF
>NA|TRBD1|TRBV4-3|TRBJ2-6
TGCGCCAGCAGCCAAGATAATCAGGGGGCGGCCCCCTCTGGGGCCAACGTCCTGACTTTC
CASSQDNQGAAPSGANVLTF
>NA|NA|TRBV3-1|TRBJ2-7
TGTGCCAGCAGCCGGGGCGGACAAGGCGTCCACGAGCAGTACTTC
CASSRGGQGVHEQYF
>NA|TRBD2|TRBV20-1|TRBJ2-7
TGCAGTGCTCGGGCTAGCGGGTCCTACTCCTACGAGCAGTACTTC
CSARASGSYSYEQYF
>once|NA|TRBV12-5|TRBJ2-5
TGTGCTAGTGGTCCTGGACAAGGCCAAGAGACCCAGTACTTC
CASGPGQGQETQYF
>once|NA|TRBV20-1|TRBJ1-5
TGCAGTGCTAGAGAAAGCAGGGTTGGTTATCAGCCCCAGCATTTT
CSARESRVGYQPQHF
>NA|NA|TRBV5-4|TRBJ2-1
TGTGCCAGCAGCCGAATCAGCTCCTACAATGAGCAGTTCTTC
CASSRISSYNEQFF
>NA|NA|TRBV27|TRBJ2-1
TGTGCCAGCAAGGGGGAGCCTTCCTACAATGAGCAGTTCTTC
CASKGEPSYNEQFF
>once|NA|TRBV18|TRBJ2-2
TGTGCCAGCTCAGCCTCCGGGGAGCTGTTTTTT
CASSASGELFF
>NA|NA|TRBV24-1|TRBJ2-7
TGTGCCACCAGTGACGCCGCGACTAGGACTCCCTACGAGCAGTACTTC
CATSDAATRTPYEQYF
>NA|NA|TRBV27|TRBJ2-7
TGTGCCAGCAGTCCCTCCCCAGCTTATGGGGTCTACGAGCAGTACTTC
CASSPSPAYGVYEQYF
>NA|NA|TRBV4-2|TRBJ2-1
TGTGCCAGCAGCCAGACCGGGGCTTCCTTATCCTACAATGAGCAGTTCTTC
CASSQTGASLSYNEQFF
>NA|NA|TRBV3-1|TRBJ2-7
TGTGCCAGCAGCCCGGGGCGAGGCTCCTACGAGCAGTACTTC
CASSPGRGSYEQYF
>NA|NA|TRBV5-8|TRBJ1-4
TGTGCCAGCAGTAAGGATGGGAGACCTAATGAAAAACTGTTTTTT
CASSKDGRPNEKLFF
>NA|NA|TRBV5-1|TRBJ2-6
TGCGCCAGCAGCTTGGAACTTGAGAGGGGGGCCAACGTCCTGACTTTC
CASSLELERGANVLTF
>NA|NA|TRBV20-1|TRBJ2-3
TGCAGTGCTAGAGATAGTCCTAAGACTCTCAGCACAGATACGCAGTATTTT
CSARDSPKTLSTDTQYF
>NA|NA|TRBV29-1|TRBJ2-7
TGCAGCGTTGAAAGCCCGAACAAGCGGTCCTACGAGCAGTACTTC
CSVESPNKRSYEQYF
>NA|NA|TRBV7-9|TRBJ2-7
TGTGCCAGCAGCTTAGGGGGCGACTCCTACGAGCAGTACTTC
CASSLGGDSYEQYF
>NA|NA|TRBV12-3/TRBV12-4|TRBJ2-3
TGTGCCAGCAGTTTACCGGGAGTCGGCACAGATACGCAGTATTTT
CASSLPGVGTDTQYF
>NA|NA|TRBV12-3/TRBV12-4|TRBJ2-7
TGTGCCAGCAGTTTGCAGCAGGGGCCTAACGATAAGCAGTACTTC
CASSLQQGPNDKQYF
>NA|TRBD1|TRBV5-4|TRBJ1-2
TGTGCCAGCAGCGGGACAGAGCAGGATGGCTACACCTTC
CASSGTEQDGYTF
>NA|TRBD1|TRBV5-1|TRBJ1-5
TGCGCCAGCAGCCCTGACAGGGGGATTCAGCCCCAGCATTTT
CASSPDRGIQPQHF
>NA|NA|TRBV7-2|TRBJ2-3
TGTGCCAGCAGCTTAGTGTCGGCAGATACGCAGTATTTT
CASSLVSADTQYF
>NA|NA|TRBV12-3/TRBV12-4|TRBJ2-1
TGTGCCATGGCGCTTGGGCTGAACAATGAGCAGTTCTTC
CAMALGLNNEQFF
>NA|NA|TRBV20-1|TRBJ1-3
TGCAGTGCTAGAGATAATCTTTACAGGGCGGAAGGAAACACCATATATTTT
CSARDNLYRAEGNTIYF
>NA|NA|TRBV7-2|TRBJ1-5
TGTGCCAGCAGCTTAGAACACCGACCTAGCAATCAGCCCCAGCATTTT
CASSLEHRPSNQPQHF
>NA|TRBD1|TRBV13|TRBJ2-7
TGTGCCAGCGGCTTCGGGACAGGGGTGGAAGAGCAGTACTTC
CASGFGTGVEEQYF
>NA|TRBD2|TRBV3-1|TRBJ2-3
TGTGCCAGCACGACCGGGACTACGCGGTATTTT
CASTTGTTRYF
>NA|TRBD1|TRBV12-3/TRBV12-4|TRBJ1-2
TGTGCCACCAGCGGGGACAGGAGGAGCTACACCTTC
CATSGDRRSYTF
>once|NA|TRBV19|TRBJ1-2
TGTGCCAGTAGGAGGGAGTGGAGCTCCTATGGCTACACCTTC
CASRREWSSYGYTF
>NA|NA|TRBV28|TRBJ1-5
TGTGCCAGCAGTTTTGGCAGGGGAATGCCCCAGCATTTT
CASSFGRGMPQHF
>once|NA|TRBV29-1|TRBJ2-7
TGCAGCGGGCAGGGAGCGGCCTACGAGCAGTACTTC
CSGQGAAYEQYF
>NA|NA|TRBV4-1|TRBJ2-5
TGCGCCAGCAGCCAAGATATGGGTCCCCTGGAGACCCAGTACTTC
CASSQDMGPLETQYF
>NA|NA|TRBV5-6|TRBJ1-2
TGTGCCAGCAGCTGGAATGACCCTGGCTATGGCTACACCTTC
CASSWNDPGYGYTF
>NA|TRBD2|TRBV12-3/TRBV12-4|TRBJ2-5
TGTGCCAGCAGTTATACTAGCGGGGAAGAGACCCAGTACTTC
CASSYTSGEETQYF
>NA|NA|TRBV28|TRBJ2-4
TGTGCCAGCAGTCAATTTGGACAGACCCTTGGGAACATTCAGTACTTC
CASSQFGQTLGNIQYF
>NA|TRBD2|TRBV18|TRBJ2-5
TGTGCCAGCTCTCCTAGCGGGGGAAACCAAGAGACCCAGTACTTC
CASSPSGGNQETQYF
>NA|TRBD2|TRBV30|TRBJ2-1
TGTGCCTGGTTAATTCGAGCGGGAGGTCTCAATGAGCAGTTCTTC
CAWLIRAGGLNEQFF
>NA|NA|TRBV5-6|TRBJ2-7
TGTGCCAGCAGCTGGACGAGTGAGCAGTACTTC
CASSWTSEQYF
>NA|NA|TRBV27|TRBJ1-2
TGTGCCAGCAGTCTCCTACCGGGCAGCTATGGCTACACCTTC
CASSLLPGSYGYTF
>NA|NA|TRBV27|TRBJ2-1
TGTGCCAGCAGTCCCTTTCCCGGGGGCTATGAGCAGTTCTTC
CASSPFPGGYEQFF
>few|NA|TRBV4-1|TRBJ2-5
TGCGCCAGCAGCGGGCTTGAGAGGACCCAGTACTTC
CASSGLERTQYF
>NA|NA|TRBV7-6|TRBJ2-7
TGTGCCAGCAGCTTAGGGGGGTCCACCTACGAGCAGTACTTC
CASSLGGSTYEQYF
>NA|TRBD1|TRBV3-1|TRBJ2-7
TGTGCCAGCAGTTACTCTCCGGGACAGGGCCACGAGCAGTACTTC
CASSYSPGQGHEQYF
>NA|NA|TRBV7-2|TRBJ1-2
TGTGCCAGCAGCGCCCCGTCACCCGGCTACACCTTC
CASSAPSPGYTF
>NA|NA|TRBV7-2|TRBJ2-3
TGTGCCAGCAGCTTAGCCCATCCTAGCACAGATACGCAGTATTTT
CASSLAHPSTDTQYF
>NA|NA|TRBV12-5|TRBJ2-1
TGTGCTAGTGGTTTGGGTACAGGTGAGCAGTTCTTC
CASGLGTGEQFF
>NA|TRBD1|TRBV27|TRBJ2-1
TGTGCCAGCAGTTCCGGGACAGGCAATGAGCAGTTCTTC
CASSSGTGNEQFF
>NA|TRBD1|TRBV27|TRBJ1-1
TGTGCCAGCAGTAGACAGGGGTGGAACACTGAAGCTTTCTTT
CASSRQGWNTEAFF
>NA|TRBD2|TRBV6-4|TRBJ2-1
TGTGCCAGCAGTGACTCGGAGGGGAGGGCTGAGCAGTTCTTC
CASSDSEGRAEQFF
>NA|NA|TRBV12-3/TRBV12-4|TRBJ2-5
TGTGCCAGCAGTTTGGGGTTGGGGGCCGGGGAGACCCAGTACTTC
CASSLGLGAGETQYF
>NA|TRBD1|TRBV29-1|TRBJ2-5
TGCAGCTTTCGGGACAGGGGAACGGAGACCCAGTACTTC
CSFRDRGTETQYF